The TCR beta chain under discussion was sequenced for a study of CD8 T cells in Susac syndrome. Study-wide context: When blood was collected, patients with Susac syndrome were therapy-naive, were taking corticosteroids, or were receiving intravenous immunoglobulin alone.

The V gene's germline CDR1 is SGHDN and CDR2 FVKESK. V was pared by 4 bases and J by 2 bases, with 7 bases between. The CDR3 contains 13 residues. With regard to this clonotype: The antigen is unknown.

RNA in amounts of roughly 0.5 to 1 ug was reverse transcribed with random hexamers. A single record per CDR3 protein comes from TCRdb applying MiXCR to the immunoSEQ multiplex PCR reads. The sample consists of some 200,000 distinct CDR3 sequences, over 75% of them appearing once. Study outcomes and limitations: As the study acknowledged, the number of individuals in its TCR sequencing and HLA analysis was relatively small.

The authors negatively isolated CD8+ and CD4+ T cells and FACS-enriched TEMRA cells. The sequence was collected from a human donor with Susac syndrome. Sequenced: CD4+ T cells from PBMCs. This chain connects TRBV14 to TRBJ2-3; TRBD2 is a possible D gene (5 bases). CDR3: CASSRGNTDTQYF. In DNA, the CDR3 is TGTGCCAGCAGCCGAGGGAACACAGATACGCAGTATTTT.